The clone carrying this TCR beta chain has only a few counts. At one of its ends the junction is not consistent with the germline gene, which may arise from a read error. This entry is derived from a study of blood T cells in healthy people across ages. Then a second PCR, running about 6 to 11 cycles, was carried out with a sample-barcoded 5' primer and a J-beta primer mix. TCRdb reprocessed the 5' RACE reads via MiXCR and lists one record per CDR3 protein. The table lists 1.5 million to 2 million distinct CDR3 sequences, roughly 28% of them singletons, with 7.7% in the top ten. The sequencing sample was made of blood. This receptor was identified in a woman aged 25 to 39 in good health.

CDR3 in DNA: TGTGCCACCAGCAGCGGGCGGATTGCAGAGACCCAGTACTTC. This encodes CATSSGRIAETQYF. This chain uses TRBV5-4 with TRBJ2-5, with a weak D call TRBD2 (6 bases). This CDR3 spans 14 amino acids. Germline CDR1 SGHNT, CDR2 YYREEE (reference sequence).